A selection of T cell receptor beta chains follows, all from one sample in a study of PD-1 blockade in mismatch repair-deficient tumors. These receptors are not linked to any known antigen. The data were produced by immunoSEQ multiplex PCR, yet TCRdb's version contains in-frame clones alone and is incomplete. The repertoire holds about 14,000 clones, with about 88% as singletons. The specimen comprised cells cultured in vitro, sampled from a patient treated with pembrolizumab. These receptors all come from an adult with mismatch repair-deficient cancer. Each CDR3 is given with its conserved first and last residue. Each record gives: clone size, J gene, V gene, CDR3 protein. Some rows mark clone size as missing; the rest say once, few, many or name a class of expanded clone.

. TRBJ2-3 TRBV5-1 CASSTRGDRGITDTQYF
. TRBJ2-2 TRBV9 CASTRLAGEIGELFF
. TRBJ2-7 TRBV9 CASSVAGRGNEQYF
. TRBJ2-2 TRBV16 CASSHLISEDPGELFF
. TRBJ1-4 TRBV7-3 CASSPGGTAHEKLFF
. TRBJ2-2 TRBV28 CASSLGQAYTGELFF
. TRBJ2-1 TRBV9 CASSVDYSGSSYNEQFF
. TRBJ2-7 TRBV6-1 CASWGTGVSYEQYF
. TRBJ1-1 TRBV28 CASNPGRHTEAFF
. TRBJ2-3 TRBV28 CASSPQGTGVGDTQYF
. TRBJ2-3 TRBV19 CASNPGGENTQYF
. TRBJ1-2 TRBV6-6 CASSSPRDGYTF
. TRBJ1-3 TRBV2 CASRAWGKGNTIYF
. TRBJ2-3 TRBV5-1 CASSPSGRVSTDTQYF
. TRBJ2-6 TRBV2 CASNLLSGANVLTF
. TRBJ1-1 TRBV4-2 CASSQVRDGEAFF
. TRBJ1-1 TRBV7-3 CASSNSWDTEAFF
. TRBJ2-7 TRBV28 CASIPRGRGVSYEQYF
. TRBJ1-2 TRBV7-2 CASSLTGGVGYTF
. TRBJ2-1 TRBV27 CASSLEGTHNEQFF
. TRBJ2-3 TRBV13 CASSFRDTDTQYF
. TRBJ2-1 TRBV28 CASRRTVGSYNEQFF
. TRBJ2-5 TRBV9 CASSFRTSGSETQYF
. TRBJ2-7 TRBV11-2 CASSLMLAATYEQYF
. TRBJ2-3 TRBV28 CASFPPTSGADTQYF
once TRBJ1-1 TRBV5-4 CASSLTGSLPEAFF
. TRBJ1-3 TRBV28 CASSFLGPGPGSSGNTIYF
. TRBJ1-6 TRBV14 CASSPRSSYNSPLHF
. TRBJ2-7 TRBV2 CASSEQRDSNEQYF
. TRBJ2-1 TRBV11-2 CASSSRTVDNEQFF
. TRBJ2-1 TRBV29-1 CSVYFPAYNEQFF
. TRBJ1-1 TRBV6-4 CASSDQTMSKPFF
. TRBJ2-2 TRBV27 CASNPDGANTGELFF
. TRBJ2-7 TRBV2 CASSGQGAGYEQYF
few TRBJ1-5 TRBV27 CASSLTGVSNQPQHF
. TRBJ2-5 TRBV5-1 CASSDGTRQETQYF
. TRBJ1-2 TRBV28 CASSHRHLRQYGYTF
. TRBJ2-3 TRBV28 CASSSGSTSTDTQYF
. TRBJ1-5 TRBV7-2 CASSLEAPGFPSSNQPQHF
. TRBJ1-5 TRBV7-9 CASSFGGGGNQPQHF
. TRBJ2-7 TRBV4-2 CASSLYPSEGASSYEQYF
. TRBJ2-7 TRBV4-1 CASSQVSEQYF
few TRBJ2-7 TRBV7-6 CASSLVLAGGPYEQYF
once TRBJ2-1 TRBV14 CASSQVWGREQFF
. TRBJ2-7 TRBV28 CASSLGNSFTYEQYF